The 2 T cell receptor beta chains given below trace back to one sample, sequenced in a study of T cell repertoires in cytomegalovirus infection. MiXCR, run by TCRdb on the reads, gives a single entry per CDR3 protein. The repertoire holds fewer than 1,000,000 distinct CDR3 sequences, with 31% as singletons. Which antigens these TCRs recognize remains unknown. This specimen consisted of cultured CD8+ T cells from PBMCs, obtained from culture after CMV antigen stimulation. All receptors come from a human donor in good health (CMV status not recorded). Some clones in this sample may be carry-over from other donors' samples.

This clonotype has a count of ten or more. The gene calls are TRBV7-6 and TRBJ1-1; D perhaps matches TRBD1 (6 bases). This CDR3 has 15 amino acids. V shed 5 bases and J shed 1 base, with 14 bases lying between them. CDR1 SGHVS and CDR2 FNYEAQ come from the germline V gene. CDR3 loop: CASSPVPQGNTEAFF. The CDR3 region has the DNA TGTGCCAGCAGCCCCGTCCCACAGGGGAACACTGAAGCTTTCTTT.

The genes are TRBV12-3 or TRBV12-4 and TRBJ1-2; D unresolved. The CDR3 is made up of 14 amino acids. Trimming removed 3 bases at V and 5 bases at J, with 13 bases between. This CDR3 is CASSFRPHGYGYTF. The CDR3 bases are TGTGCCAGCAGTTTTAGGCCCCACGGGTATGGCTACACCTTC.